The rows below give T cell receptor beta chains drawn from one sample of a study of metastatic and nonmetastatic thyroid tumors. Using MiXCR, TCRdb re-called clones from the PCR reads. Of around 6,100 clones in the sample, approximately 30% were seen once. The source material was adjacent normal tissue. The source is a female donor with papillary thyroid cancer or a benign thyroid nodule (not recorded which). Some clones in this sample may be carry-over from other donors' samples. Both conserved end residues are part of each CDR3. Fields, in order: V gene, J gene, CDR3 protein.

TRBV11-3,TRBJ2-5,CASSLTKGETQYF
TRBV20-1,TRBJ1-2,CSAKRRGALYGYTF
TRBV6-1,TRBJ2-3,CASSKLAGLTDTQYF
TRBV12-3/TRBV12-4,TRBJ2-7,CASSYRGREYEQYF
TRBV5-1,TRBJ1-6,CACSLRGGNPFNSPLHF
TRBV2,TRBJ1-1,CASSENRADIAFF
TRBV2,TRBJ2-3,CASRGGQGSTDTQYF
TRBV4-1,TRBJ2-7,CASSPNGSPYEQYF
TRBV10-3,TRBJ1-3,CAISQYRDSGNTIYF
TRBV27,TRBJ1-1,CASSLGVQMNTEAFF
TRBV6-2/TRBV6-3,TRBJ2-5,CASSYWGREGQETQYF
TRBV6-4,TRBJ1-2,CASSDLPNRYRFSGSYGYTF
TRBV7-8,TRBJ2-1,CASTAGGVGNEQFF
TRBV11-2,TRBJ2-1,CASGTTSGGLSYNEQFF
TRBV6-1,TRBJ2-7,CASSPPLGEQYF
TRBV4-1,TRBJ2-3,CASSQSWGQADTQYF
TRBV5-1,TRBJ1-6,CASSLAGGDASPLHF
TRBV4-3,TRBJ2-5,CASSQSTSGSETQYF
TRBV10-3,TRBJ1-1,CAISGASSNTEAFF
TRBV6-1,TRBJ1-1,CASRAQVITEAFF
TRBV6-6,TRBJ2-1,CASSYSIREGYNEQFF
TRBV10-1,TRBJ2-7,CASSESSSWRGDEQYF
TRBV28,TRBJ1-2,CASSKRTGHYGYTF
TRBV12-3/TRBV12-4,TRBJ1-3,CASSPTGLRNTIYF
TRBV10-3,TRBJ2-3,CAISRRIGTDTQYF
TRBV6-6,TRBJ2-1,CASRVGTSGGIYNEQFF
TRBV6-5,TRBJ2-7,CASSSLHSGKKYEQYF
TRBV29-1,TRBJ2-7,CSVTPRRDEQYF
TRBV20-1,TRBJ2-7,CSVLRPGQGGSYEQYF
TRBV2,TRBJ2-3,CASSGGQADTQYF
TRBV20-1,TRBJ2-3,CSALPGDTQYF
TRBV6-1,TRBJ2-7,CASSEEVWSGGYYEQYF
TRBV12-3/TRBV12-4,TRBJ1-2,CASSPGTAYTF
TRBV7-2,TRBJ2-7,CASSLESPFYEQYF
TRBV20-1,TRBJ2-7,CSANCAGGTYEQYF
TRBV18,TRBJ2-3,CASSPAGLASTYEQYF
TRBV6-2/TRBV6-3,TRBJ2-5,CASTTTGTARQETQYF
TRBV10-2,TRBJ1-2,CASSPGVGTYGYTF
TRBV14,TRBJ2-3,CASSQSDTQYF
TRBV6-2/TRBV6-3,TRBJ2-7,CASSITGPPYEQYF
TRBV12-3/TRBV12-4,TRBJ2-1,CASRPGTSGPSVF
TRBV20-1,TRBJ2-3,CSAVAVTSRRTDTQYF
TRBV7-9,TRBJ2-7,CASSLDDSGPYEQYF
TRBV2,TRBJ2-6,CASRQGSASSGANVLTF
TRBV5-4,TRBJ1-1,CASSLWTGTGMNTEAFF
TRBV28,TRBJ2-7,CASSMAGEGDYEQYF
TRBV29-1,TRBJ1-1,CSVYEVAGFEAFF
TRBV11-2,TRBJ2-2,CASSLQRGRGTGELFF
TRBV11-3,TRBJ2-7,CASSLGGTVEQYF
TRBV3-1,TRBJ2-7,CASSQGLSRQDEQYF
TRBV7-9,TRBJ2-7,CASGSGRTYEQYF
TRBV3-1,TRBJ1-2,CASSQVGGSGYTF
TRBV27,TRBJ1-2,CASRRTGSANYGYTF
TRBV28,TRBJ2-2,CASSSSYTPAGELFF
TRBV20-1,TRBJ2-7,CSASPLGGGYEQYF
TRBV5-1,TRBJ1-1,CASSLRGPAGEAFF
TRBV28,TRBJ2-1,CASSRTGTAYNEQFF
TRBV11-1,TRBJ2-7,CASSLGLAGAYEQYF
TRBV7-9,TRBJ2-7,CASSRAGPAYEQYF